The rows below give T cell receptor beta chains drawn from one sample of a study of cytomegalovirus exposure and HLA in healthy donors. Here immunoSEQ multiplex PCR was the method, and the copy in TCRdb shows in-frame clones only, minus some. Among about 190,000 clones, more than 75% were seen once, and the ten largest hold roughly 0.8%. The specimen sequenced was PBMCs. These receptors came from a woman aged 18-29 years in good health and CMV-seronegative. Both conserved end residues are part of each CDR3. Fields, in order: clone size, J gene, V gene, D gene, CDR3 DNA, CDR3 protein. A D gene is named only where the DNA matches it firmly. Only part of the rows carry a size: once, few, many, or a class if the clone is expanded.

>-|TRBJ2-5|TRBV10-3|TRBD1
TGTGCCGCTTCTGGGACAGAAGAGACCCAGTACTTC
CAASGTEETQYF
>-|TRBJ2-2|TRBV9|TRBD2
TGTGCCAGCAGCGTAGAGATAGCGGGAGAAACCGGGGAGCTGTTTTTT
CASSVEIAGETGELFF
>few|TRBJ2-3|TRBV7-2|TRBD2
TGTGCCAGCAGCTTAGTCGTAGCGGGGAGCACAGATACGCAGTATTTT
CASSLVVAGSTDTQYF
>once|TRBJ2-2|TRBV5-1|-
TGCGCCAGCAGCGCGGCACAGGGAACGAACACCGGGGAGCTGTTTTTT
CASSAAQGTNTGELFF
>-|TRBJ1-1|TRBV7-8|-
TGTGCCAGCCACCGGGTTAACGCTGAAGCTTTCTTT
CASHRVNAEAFF
>-|TRBJ1-3|TRBV19|-
TGTGCCAGTAGTACAGCTGGAAACACCATATATTTT
CASSTAGNTIYF
>once|TRBJ2-3|TRBV7-9|-
TGTGCCAGCAGCTTAGAAGTGGGCCCAGGGTTCACAGATACGCAGTATTTT
CASSLEVGPGFTDTQYF
>-|TRBJ1-3|TRBV28|-
TGTGCCAGCACCCCTTCGACACGTCGTAACACCATATATTTT
CASTPSTRRNTIYF
>-|TRBJ1-3|TRBV18|-
TGTGCCAGCTCACAGGAGGACTCTGGAAACACCATATATTTT
CASSQEDSGNTIYF
>-|TRBJ2-2|TRBV5-6|-
TGTGCCAGCAGCTTCGGGGGTCCGAACACCGGGGAGCTGTTTTTT
CASSFGGPNTGELFF
>-|TRBJ1-5|TRBV2|-
TGTGCCAGCAGTGAATTAGATTTCCAGCCCCAGCATTTT
CASSELDFQPQHF
>-|TRBJ2-5|TRBV18|-
TGTGCCAGCTCACTCTTAATTCAAGAGACCCAGTACTTC
CASSLLIQETQYF
>-|TRBJ1-2|TRBV9|TRBD1
TGTGCCAGGTGGAGGCTTTGGCGGGGCAGGGGGATCAATGGCTACACCTTC
CARWRLWRGRGINGYTF
>few|TRBJ2-5|TRBV18|TRBD2
TGTGCCAGCTCACCACGGGGTAGCGGGGGACAAGAGACCCAGTACTTC
CASSPRGSGGQETQYF
>-|TRBJ1-3|TRBV25-1|TRBD1
TGTGCCAGCACCGAGGGGGCCACCAGTGGCAACACCATATATTTT
CASTEGATSGNTIYF
>-|TRBJ1-5|TRBV27|-
TGTGCCAGCAGTTTAAGATGGGGGCCCAGCAATCAGCCCCAGCATTTT
CASSLRWGPSNQPQHF
>-|TRBJ2-3|TRBV28|-
TGTGCCAGCAGTTTATGGGGACAAGTCACAGATACGCAGTATTTT
CASSLWGQVTDTQYF
>-|TRBJ2-7|TRBV6-6|-
TGTGCCAGCAACCACCGGGCGGGGAGTCACGAGCAGTACTTC
CASNHRAGSHEQYF
>-|TRBJ2-1|TRBV9|TRBD2
TGTGCCAGCAGCACTAGCGGGAGATTGGGCAATGAGCAGTTCTTC
CASSTSGRLGNEQFF
>-|TRBJ1-5|TRBV28|-
TGTGCCAGCAGCTCCCCTGGTGGCAGGGGAAGCAATCAGCCCCAGCATTTT
CASSSPGGRGSNQPQHF
>-|TRBJ1-5|TRBV19|TRBD1
TGTGCCAGTAGTACCCGGGACAGGGGAAGTAGCAATCAGCCCCAGCATTTT
CASSTRDRGSSNQPQHF
>-|TRBJ2-3|TRBV27|-
TGTGCCAGCAGTTCCATTCCTTACAGGAGTACGCAGTATTTT
CASSSIPYRSTQYF